The rows below give T cell receptor beta chains drawn from one sample of a study of blood T cell repertoires in COVID-19. Method: immunoSEQ multiplex PCR; TCRdb's copy keeps in-frame clones and lacks some. The data hold approximately 37,000 clones, with roughly 85% observed a single time. The specimen was peripheral blood. Receptors originate from a man in his fifties or sixties with active or convalescent COVID-19. The CDR3 runs from the conserved cysteine through the conserved F or W. The D gene is left open where the match is weak. Some rows have no size entry. The others give once, few or many, or a class for an expanded clone.

J,size,D,V,DNA,CDR3
TRBJ2-3,.,TRBD1,TRBV6-5,TGTGCCAGCAGGTCCGGGACAGGGAACACAGATACGCAGTATTTT,CASRSGTGNTDTQYF
TRBJ1-5,.,.,TRBV21-1,TGTGCCAAAATCCAGGGAAGCAATCAGCCCCAGCATTTT,CAKIQGSNQPQHF
TRBJ2-3,.,.,TRBV11-3,TGTGCCAGCAGCCCCGGCAGGGTCACAGATACGCAGTATTTT,CASSPGRVTDTQYF
TRBJ1-2,.,.,TRBV6-2/TRBV6-3,TGTGCCAGCAGTTTGAAAGTCCGAGAAGGCTACACCTTC,CASSLKVREGYTF
TRBJ2-1,.,TRBD1,TRBV3-1/TRBV3-2,TGTGCCAGCAGCGTTTCCGGGACAGGGTTAGCGGGTGAGCAGTTCTTC,CASSVSGTGLAGEQFF
TRBJ1-2,once,TRBD1,TRBV4-3,TGCGCCAGCAGCCAAGATCATCAGAGGGGGCCTCTTGGCTACACCTTC,CASSQDHQRGPLGYTF
TRBJ1-5,.,.,TRBV19,TGTGCCAGTAGTATAGGCACAGGCGGAAATCAGCCCCAGCATTTT,CASSIGTGGNQPQHF
TRBJ2-1,once,TRBD2,TRBV4-1,TGCGCCAGCAGCACCCGGACTAGCGGGGGCAGCTCCTACAATGAGCAGTTCTTC,CASSTRTSGGSSYNEQFF
TRBJ2-2,once,.,TRBV5-4,TGTGCCAGCAGCTTTCCGGGGTTCGGCACCGGGGAGCTGTTTTTT,CASSFPGFGTGELFF
TRBJ2-1,once,TRBD1,TRBV19,TGTGCCAGTAGTATCCGGGACAGGGTCTACAATGAGCAGTTCTTC,CASSIRDRVYNEQFF
TRBJ2-3,.,.,TRBV19,TGTGCCACCCAACAGCGGAGCACAGATACGCAGTATTTT,CATQQRSTDTQYF
TRBJ1-1,.,.,TRBV5-6,TGTGCCAGCAGCCCCGGACTGAAGAACACTGAAGCTTTCTTT,CASSPGLKNTEAFF
TRBJ2-1,.,.,TRBV7-2,TGTGCCAGCAGCTTAGCGACCGGGAATGAGCAGTTCTTC,CASSLATGNEQFF
TRBJ2-1,.,TRBD2,TRBV3-1/TRBV3-2,TGTGCCAGCAGCCCGCGCCCCACTAGCGGGGGTTACAATGAGCAGTTCTTC,CASSPRPTSGGYNEQFF
TRBJ1-2,.,.,TRBV6-2/TRBV6-3,TGTGCCAGCAGTTACCAGATCACAGGGCCATTTAACTATGGCTACACCTTC,CASSYQITGPFNYGYTF
TRBJ1-1,.,TRBD1,TRBV23-1,TGCGCCAGCAGTCAATCCATGGACAGGGGGCATTCGAACACTGAAGCTTTCTTT,CASSQSMDRGHSNTEAFF
TRBJ2-3,.,.,TRBV7-9,TGTGCCAGCAGCTTACTGGGTACCGGGAACACAGATACGCAGTATTTT,CASSLLGTGNTDTQYF
TRBJ2-1,.,.,TRBV11-3,TGTGCCAGCAGCCGGAAGCGGACAGTCAGGAGGTCCAATAATGAGCAGTTCTTC,CASSRKRTVRRSNNEQFF
TRBJ1-1,.,.,TRBV7-2,TGTGCCAGCAGCTCCCGACAGTCCCTTGTGGCTGAAGCTTTCTTT,CASSSRQSLVAEAFF
TRBJ1-6,.,TRBD1,TRBV5-1,TGCGCCAGCAGCGGTCCGGGACAGGGGGCTCAATCACCCCTCCACTTT,CASSGPGQGAQSPLHF
TRBJ1-4,.,TRBD1,TRBV4-1,TGCGCCAGCAGCCTTCGACAGGGGGACTCAACTAATGAAAAACTGTTTTTT,CASSLRQGDSTNEKLFF
TRBJ1-1,few,TRBD1,TRBV3-1/TRBV3-2,TGTGCCAGCAGCCCCCTCCCGCAGGGGGTAACGACTGAAGCTTTCTTT,CASSPLPQGVTTEAFF
TRBJ2-2,.,.,TRBV27,TGTGCCAGCAGTCCTGGGCTAGCAGCGAACACCGGGGAGCTGTTTTTT,CASSPGLAANTGELFF
TRBJ2-5,.,TRBD2,TRBV5-1,TGCGCCAGCAGCTCCCAGCGGGGGGGCCGGGAGACCCAGTACTTC,CASSSQRGGRETQYF
TRBJ2-1,.,TRBD2,TRBV7-8,TGTGCCAGCAGCCCATTAGCGGGAGGACGTGAGCAGTTCTTC,CASSPLAGGREQFF
TRBJ2-6,.,TRBD1,TRBV6-6,TGTGCCAGCAGTCACCACCTACCCGGGACAGATTCCTCTGGGGCCAACGTCCTGACTTTC,CASSHHLPGTDSSGANVLTF